This T cell receptor beta chain was obtained from a study of blood T cell repertoires in COVID-19 (dated by TCRdb to between 2020 and 2021). A note on the overall study: Samples from collaborators originated in the United States, Italy and Spain and spanned both the acute and convalescent phases of COVID-19. Deeply sampled blood TCRbeta repertoires from subjects exposed to, actively infected with, or recovered from COVID-19 were included in the dataset. Samples were obtained from the ongoing ImmuneRACE study (first 160 participants) and from about 1,300 subjects provided by 6 global collaborators. The repertoires were made available in a free public database intended to serve as a resource for research on the immune response to SARS-CoV-2. Where available, HLA class I and class II types were obtained from metadata supplied by the sample provider rather than from assay-based typing. The material from the prospective study consisted of cDNA or gDNA derived from T cells, B-cell-depleted T cells, or PBMCs. Sample metadata almost always included a de-identified subject ID, COVID-19 status, age in years and sex.

At one collaborating source in Seattle, patients were enrolled during active infection and were followed longitudinally through the course of disease. Whole blood was collected in K2EDTA tubes by collaborating institutions according to the institutions' own protocols. For TCRbeta analysis, collaborators shipped samples in one of three forms: frozen whole blood, isolated PBMCs, or DNA extracted from either of those sample types. Turning to this clone: Its antigen target is currently unknown. No much larger clone is present one base from it, and per-base qualities are unavailable.

The investigation overall reported the following: The amount of clinical and demographic metadata varied by source and participant and was provided uncurated.

The immunoSEQ Assay, a bias-controlled multiplex PCR, was used to amplify TCRbeta CDR3 regions from genomic DNA. Regarding the original processing steps: Nucleated cell counts per sample were estimated from amplification of reference gene primers within the assay. Sequence reads were collapsed and filtered to measure the absolute abundance of every unique TCRbeta CDR3 rearrangement. For each sample, productive Simpson clonality was calculated by taking the square root of Simpson's diversity index across productive rearrangements. TCRdb took this table from immuneACCESS and kept in-frame rearrangements with V and J called. Such tables lack part of the clones; where checked against another copy, unresolved V genes explain under half of the gap, and the rest is unexplained. V and J calls and clone size are as listed in that table; D and trimming were resolved from the DNA. This sample is represented by around 170,000 clones; approximately 86% of them were singletons. Under 0.7% of the sample is in the top ten clones.

The germline V gene sets CDR1 to SQVTM and CDR2 to ANQGSEA. V is cut by 0 bases and J by 2 bases, and the space between the germline ends is 11 bases. Inclusive of the bounding cysteine and phenylalanine, the CDR3 is 14 residues long. The kept DNA is CDR3 alone, 42 bases in frame from the first base. This TCR came from a man in his fifties or sixties with COVID-19, enrolled during active disease. The sample was peripheral blood. Here the chain combines TRBV29-1 and TRBJ2-7; the D gene is possibly TRBD1, with 6 bases matching. The CDR3 amino acid sequence is: CSVEDKGVPYEQYF. The sequenced DNA is TGCAGCGTTGAAGACAAGGGGGTTCCCTACGAGCAGTACTTC.